Following are 28 T cell receptor beta chains from one sample sequenced in a study of shared clonotypes between healthy human individuals (dated by TCRdb to the early 2020s). Library preparation was by the immunoSEQ multiplex PCR assay. TCRdb provides this immuneACCESS table in a form limited to in-frame rearrangements. Some clones are lacking; in checked studies, under half of them reflect an unresolved V gene, and why the rest are absent is not known. The sample table contains 600,000 to 800,000 clones; only one count was recorded for 72% of them. Approximately 2% of the sample rests with the top ten. Sequencing was done on a sample of memory CD4+ T cells sorted from blood. This sample's cell subset or site label indicates: CD45RA-negative fraction. The receptors were gathered from a woman in her 30s in good health.

This clone was found many times. V usage is TRBV2 and J usage is TRBJ2-7; TRBD2 matches 8 bases. This CDR3 comprises 12 residues. V lost 6 bases to trimming and J lost 5 bases; unmatched junction nucleotides: 3. The germline gives CDR1 SNHLY, CDR2 FYNNEI. This chain's CDR3 is CASRAGVNEQYF. DNA of the CDR3: TGTGCCAGCAGAGCGGGAGTGAACGAGCAGTACTTC.

This clone appeared a few times. As DNA, the CDR3 is TGTGCCGGTCTGTACGAGCAGTACTTC. As protein: CAGLYEQYF. The rearrangement uses TRBV27 and TRBJ2-7; no firm D call. CDR1 and CDR2 from the germline V gene are MNHEY and SMNVEV (reference sequence). Trimming pared 11 bases from V and 4 bases from J, leaving 6 bases between. The CDR3 runs 9 residues.

This rearrangement joins TRBV6-5 to TRBJ1-4; TRBD1 is a possible D gene (6 bases). Trimming left V 6 bases short and J 8 bases short, with 16 bases between. Germline V gene lookup returns CDR1 MNHEY and CDR2 SVGAGI. The CDR3 runs to 14 residues. DNA for the CDR3: TGTGCCAGCAGGTCCCCGGGGGGCGGGGAAAAACTGTTTTTT. Protein sequence: CASRSPGGGEKLFF.

The V and J genes are TRBV30 and TRBJ1-5; TRBD1 is a possible D gene (5 bases). Trimming pared 4 bases from V and 1 base from J, leaving 8 bases between. Germline-derived CDR1 and CDR2 are GTSNPN and SVGIG (reference sequence). The CDR3 consists of 13 residues. This CDR3 is CAWTGGSNQPQHF. The CDR3 nucleotides are TGTGCCTGGACGGGGGGGAGCAATCAGCCCCAGCATTTT.

This clone was observed a handful of times. The chain couples TRBV7-9 to TRBJ2-2; 8 nucleotides line up with TRBD1. The CDR3 runs 14 residues. V shed 6 bases and J 4 bases; nucleotides not matched to a gene: 4. Germline V gene lookup returns CDR1 SEHNR and CDR2 FQNEAQ (reference sequence). DNA for the CDR3: TGTGCCAGCAGGCCGACAGGGGCCACCGGGGAGCTGTTTTTT. Protein sequence: CASRPTGATGELFF.

The V and J genes are TRBV5-5 and TRBJ2-7, with 12 positions matching TRBD2. CDR3 length: 17 amino acids. CDR1 SGHKS and CDR2 YYEKEE come from the germline V gene (reference sequence). The junction had 12 bases not matched to a gene; V was cut back by 4 bases and J by 4 bases. CDR3 coding DNA: TGTGCCAGCAGCACCGGGGCCGGGACTAGCGGGCGTTACGAGCAGTACTTC. Translated: CASSTGAGTSGRYEQYF.

At least ten counts were recorded for this clone. This chain joins TRBV28 and TRBJ2-7; D is unclear. V was shortened by 3 bases and J by 2 bases, with 11 bases between the two germline ends. The length of the CDR3 is 14 residues. Germline CDR1 reads MDHEN; CDR2 reads SYDVKM. This CDR3 reads CASSFGFPTYEQYF. For the CDR3, the DNA is TGTGCCAGCAGTTTTGGGTTTCCAACCTACGAGCAGTACTTC.

The chain links TRBV7-9 to TRBJ2-7; 16 bases are shared with TRBD2. The CDR3 length is 16 residues. With 5 bases clipped from V and 4 bases from J, the junction kept 5 bases outside the gene matches. Germline V gene lookup returns CDR1 SEHNR and CDR2 FQNEAQ (reference sequence). Written as DNA, the CDR3 is TGTGCCAGCAGCCCAGGGACTAGCGGGAGGGTGTACGAGCAGTACTTC. Translation gives CASSPGTSGRVYEQYF.

The rearrangement links TRBV11-2 to TRBJ1-4; 7 bases agree with TRBD1. Germline assignment: CDR1 SGHAT and CDR2 FQNNGV. Trimming removed 6 bases from V and 2 bases from J; junction bases left unmatched: 9. The CDR3 covers 16 residues. The CDR3 DNA is TGTGCCAGCAGTCGACAGGGACAAACGACTAATGAAAAACTGTTTTTT. This translates into CASSRQGQTTNEKLFF. The full variable domain, its missing parts supplied by reference TRBV11-2 and TRBJ1-4, is EAGVAQSPRYKIIEKRQSVAFWCNPISGHATLYWYQQILGQGPKLLIQFQNNGVVDDSQLPKDRFSAERLKGVDSTLKIQPAKLEDSAVYLCASSRQGQTTNEKLFFGSGTQLSVL.

In regard to this clone: Within the sample, other DNA sequences also encode this same CDR3. The chain is built from TRBV6-6 and TRBJ2-1, with D unresolved. Per the germline V gene, CDR1 is MNHNY and CDR2 is SVGAGI (reference sequence). V dropped 6 bases and J dropped 0 bases, with 12 bases sitting between them. This CDR3 region has 15 residues. The CDR3 coding sequence is TGTGCCAGCAGCCCCAGTTGGAGCTCCTACAATGAGCAGTTCTTC. Encoded protein: CASSPSWSSYNEQFF.

The V call is TRBV29-1, the J call TRBJ1-1; D gene unclear. Trimming pared 5 bases from V and 4 bases from J, leaving 8 bases between. The CDR3 runs to 11 residues. The V gene's germline CDR1 is SQVTM and CDR2 ANQGSEA. CDR3 in DNA: TGCAGCGTTTCCATGGTCACTGAAGCTTTCTTT. Translated, it gives CSVSMVTEAFF.

This clone has just one count. The chain employs TRBV6-1 and TRBJ2-7, with D possibly TRBD2 on 5 matching bases. Trimming pared 6 bases from V and 2 bases from J, leaving 11 bases between. The CDR3 runs to 13 residues. Looked up from germline, CDR1 is MNHNS and CDR2 is SASEGT. This chain's CDR3 is CASREDWTYEQYF. The CDR3 region has the DNA TGTGCCAGCAGGGAGGACTGGACCTACGAGCAGTACTTC.

This clone was counted a single time. The V call is TRBV4-1, the J call TRBJ2-1; no firm D call. The CDR3 covers 15 residues. The germline gives CDR1 MGHRA, CDR2 YSYEKL. Trimming removed 0 bases at V and 8 bases at J, with 14 bases between. CDR3 coding DNA: TGCGCCAGCAGCCAAGACATTATCCTGGGTGATGAGCAGTTCTTC. Translating it yields CASSQDIILGDEQFF.

Remarks on this clone: The same CDR3 can be traced to other DNA sequences in this sample. CDR3 sequence: CASGQGSYEQYF. The DNA for the CDR3 is TGCGCCAGCGGACAGGGTTCGTACGAGCAGTACTTC. This chain connects TRBV10-1 to TRBJ2-7; 8 nucleotides agree with TRBD1. This CDR3 spans 12 amino acids. The ends lost 8 bases at V and 4 bases at J; junction bases unmatched: 4. The germline CDR1 and CDR2 sequences are WNHNN and SYGVQD (reference sequence).

This chain uses TRBV5-1 with TRBJ2-7; no clear D. V was cut by 4 bases and J by 2 bases, with 13 bases left in between. CDR1 is SGHRS, CDR2 YFSETQ, per germline. This CDR3 contains 14 residues. CDR3 region: CASSRSDGTYEQYF. CDR3 bases: TGCGCCAGCAGCCGTTCCGACGGAACCTACGAGCAGTACTTC.

V gene TRBV5-1 combines with J gene TRBJ2-7, with 8 bases lining up with TRBD1. Germline CDR1 reads SGHRS; CDR2 reads YFSETQ. The CDR3 sequence is 14 residues long. After removal of 1 base from V and 4 bases from J, the junction contained 4 bases not matched to a gene. CDR3 protein: CASSLQGQDYEQYF. Written as DNA, the CDR3 is TGCGCCAGCAGCTTGCAGGGACAGGATTACGAGCAGTACTTC.

V is TRBV28 and J is TRBJ1-1; tentatively, D is TRBD1 (5 bases). The CDR3 length is 16 residues. V shed 1 base and J shed 1 base, with 13 bases lying between them. Looked up from germline, CDR1 is MDHEN and CDR2 is SYDVKM. The CDR3, as DNA: TGTGCCAGCAGTTTATCTACTGGACAACCGAACACTGAAGCTTTCTTT. Protein sequence: CASSLSTGQPNTEAFF.

The table lists this clone with many counts. The chain joins TRBV13 to TRBJ2-1, with D possibly TRBD2 on 6 matching bases. The CDR3 runs 17 residues. Looked up from germline, CDR1 is PRHDT and CDR2 is FYEKMQ (reference sequence). Trimming took off 5 bases at V and 0 bases at J, with 17 bases between the two ends. CDR3 nucleotide sequence: TGTGCCAGCAGCGATAAACCATCTAGCGACTCCTACAATGAGCAGTTCTTC. Its protein product is CASSDKPSSDSYNEQFF.

This chain joins TRBV5-1 and TRBJ2-3; 7 nucleotides line up with TRBD2. The CDR3 is 17 residues long. Germline V gene lookup returns CDR1 SGHRS and CDR2 YFSETQ. Trimming took 0 bases from V and 2 from J; bases not matched to a gene: 9. CDR3 residues: CASSLARLADPTDTQYF. CDR3 nucleotide sequence: TGCGCCAGCAGCTTGGCCAGGCTAGCGGACCCCACAGATACGCAGTATTTT.

The rearrangement links TRBV5-1 to TRBJ2-1, with D possibly matching TRBD1 (6 bases). The CDR3 runs to 15 residues. Trimming took 0 bases from V and 2 from J, leaving 9 bases between them. The germline V gene has CDR1 SGHRS and CDR2 YFSETQ. CDR3 region: CASSLAGATYNEQFF. Here the CDR3 DNA reads TGCGCCAGCAGCTTGGCAGGGGCCACCTACAATGAGCAGTTCTTC.

Details on this clone: The same CDR3 arises from other DNA sequences in this sample as well. This sequence joins TRBV11-2 and TRBJ2-1, with TRBD2 as a possible D gene (7 bases). This CDR3 spans 11 amino acids. Trimming took off 5 bases at V and 9 bases at J, with 8 bases between the two ends. The germline V gene has CDR1 SGHAT and CDR2 FQNNGV. Here the CDR3 DNA reads TGTGCCAGCAGCAGGGGGGGTGAGCAGTTCTTC. Its protein product is CASSRGGEQFF.

The chain combines TRBV27 with TRBJ1-2, with D tentatively TRBD1 (6 bases). V gave up 7 bases and J gave up 4 bases, with 25 bases separating them. Germline CDR1 and CDR2: MNHEY and SMNVEV (reference sequence). The CDR3 runs to 17 residues. CDR3 protein: CASTPTLDSQFFYGYTF. Written as DNA, the CDR3 is TGTGCCAGCACCCCGACCTTGGACAGCCAATTCTTCTATGGCTACACCTTC.

This chain links TRBV7-9 with TRBJ2-3, with a possible D match to TRBD2 (5 bases). V was clipped by 3 bases and J by 1 base, with 8 bases between them. The germline CDR1 and CDR2 sequences are SEHNR and FQNEAQ (reference sequence). The CDR3 covers 14 residues. The DNA for the CDR3 is TGTGCCAGCAGCTTTAGCGACCGCACAGATACGCAGTATTTT. Translation gives CASSFSDRTDTQYF.

The chain is built from TRBV7-8 and TRBJ2-1, with a possible D match to TRBD2 (5 bases). The CDR3 has 16 amino acids. The V end was cut by 5 bases, the J end by 9 bases, with 23 bases between. Looked up from germline, CDR1 is SGHVS and CDR2 is FQNEAQ. CDR3 in amino acids: CASSRRTTGYSGEQFF. For the CDR3, the DNA is TGTGCCAGCAGCCGGCGAACAACGGGATATTCGGGTGAGCAGTTCTTC.

A remark on this clone: Other DNA sequences from this sample encode an identical CDR3 as well. The chain couples TRBV7-8 to TRBJ2-7; D is uncertain. Germline CDR1 SGHVS, CDR2 FQNEAQ. The ends were cut back, 0 bases at V and 3 bases at J, with 6 bases in the middle. The CDR3 runs 13 residues. As DNA, the CDR3 is TGTGCCAGCAGCTTAGCCAGGTTCTACGAGCAGTACTTC. Translating it yields CASSLARFYEQYF.

A few counts support this clone. The same CDR3 is also encoded by other DNA sequences in this sample. J is TRBJ1-1 and V is TRBV6-5; D remains ambiguous. Germline lookup yields CDR1 MNHEY and CDR2 SVGAGI. The V end lost 0 bases, the J end lost 1 base, and 9 bases lay between the germline ends. The CDR3 runs to 15 residues. CDR3 loop: CASSYSRASNTEAFF. The CDR3 nucleotides read TGTGCCAGCAGTTACTCGAGGGCGTCGAACACTGAAGCTTTCTTT.

This rearrangement joins TRBV4-2 to TRBJ1-5; no definite D call. The V gene's germline CDR1 is LGHNA and CDR2 YNFKEQ. The CDR3 consists of 14 residues. Trimming cost V 4 bases and J 6 bases, with 13 bases left between them. In DNA form, the CDR3 reads TGTGCCAGCAGCCCGCTGGGCAGTTTTCAGCCCCAGCATTTT. Translation: CASSPLGSFQPQHF.

The V call is TRBV6-1, the J call TRBJ2-5; D perhaps matches TRBD2 (5 bases). The CDR3 spans 18 residues. Trimming removed 1 base from V and 5 bases from J, with 23 bases in between. In germline, CDR1 is MNHNS, CDR2 SASEGT. The CDR3 spells CASSEGRLARGERETQYF. In DNA, the CDR3 is TGTGCCAGCAGTGAAGGACGGCTAGCACGAGGAGAGCGGGAGACCCAGTACTTC.